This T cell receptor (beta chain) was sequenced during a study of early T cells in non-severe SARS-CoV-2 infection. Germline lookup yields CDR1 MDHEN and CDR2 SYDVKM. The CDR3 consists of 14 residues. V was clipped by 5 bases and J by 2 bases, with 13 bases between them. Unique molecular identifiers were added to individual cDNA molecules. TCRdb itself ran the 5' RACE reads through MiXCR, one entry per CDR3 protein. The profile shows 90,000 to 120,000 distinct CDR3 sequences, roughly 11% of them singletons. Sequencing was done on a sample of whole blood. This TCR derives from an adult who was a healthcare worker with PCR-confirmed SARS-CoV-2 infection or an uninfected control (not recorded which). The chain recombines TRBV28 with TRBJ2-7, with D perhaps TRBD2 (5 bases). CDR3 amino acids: CASSTGDYAYEQYF. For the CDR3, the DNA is TGTGCCAGCAGTACCGGCGACTACGCCTACGAGCAGTACTTC.